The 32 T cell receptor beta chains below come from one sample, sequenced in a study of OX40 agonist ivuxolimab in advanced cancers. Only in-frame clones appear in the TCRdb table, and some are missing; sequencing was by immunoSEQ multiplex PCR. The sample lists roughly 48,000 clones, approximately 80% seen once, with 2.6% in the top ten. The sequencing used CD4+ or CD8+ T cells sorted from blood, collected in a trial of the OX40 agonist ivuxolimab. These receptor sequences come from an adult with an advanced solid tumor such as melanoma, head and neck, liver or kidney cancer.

The CDR3 loop is CASSEFSWTENEKLFF. The CDR3 nucleotides read TGTGCCAGCAGTGAATTTTCGTGGACAGAGAATGAAAAACTGTTTTTT. The J gene is TRBJ1-4, the V gene TRBV6-1, with a weak D call TRBD1 (6 bases). This CDR3 has 16 residues. CDR1 and CDR2 (germline): MNHNS, SASEGT. The V end lost 2 bases, the J end lost 5 bases, and 15 bases lay between the germline ends.

DNA for the CDR3: TGTGCCTCCCGGGACAGGGGCCAGAACACTGAAGCTTTCTTT. Translating gives CASRDRGQNTEAFF. The chain uses TRBV5-5 and TRBJ1-1, with 10 bases aligning to TRBD1. This CDR3 is 14 amino acids long. Germline V gene lookup returns CDR1 SGHKS and CDR2 YYEKEE (reference sequence). J lost 1 base, V lost 10 bases, and 7 bases had no gene match. The variable domain in full, completed from reference TRBV5-5 and TRBJ1-1, reads DAGVTQSPTHLIKTRGQQVTLRCSPISGHKSVSWYQQVLGQGPQFIFQYYEKEERGRGNFPDRFSARQFPNYSSELNVNALLLGDSALYLCASRDRGQNTEAFFGQGTRLTVV.

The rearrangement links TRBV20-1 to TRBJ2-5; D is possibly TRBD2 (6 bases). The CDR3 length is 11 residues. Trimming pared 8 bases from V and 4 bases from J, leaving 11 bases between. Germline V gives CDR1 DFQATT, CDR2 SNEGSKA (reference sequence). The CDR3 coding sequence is TGCAGTACGCTTAGCGGAGAGACCCAGTACTTC. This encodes CSTLSGETQYF.

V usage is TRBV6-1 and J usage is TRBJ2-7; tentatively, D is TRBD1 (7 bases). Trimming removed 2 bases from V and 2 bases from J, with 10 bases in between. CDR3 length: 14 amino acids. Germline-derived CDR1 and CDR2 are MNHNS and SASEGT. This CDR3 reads CASSEWRGPYEQYF. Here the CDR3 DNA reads TGTGCCAGCAGTGAATGGAGGGGGCCCTACGAGCAGTACTTC.

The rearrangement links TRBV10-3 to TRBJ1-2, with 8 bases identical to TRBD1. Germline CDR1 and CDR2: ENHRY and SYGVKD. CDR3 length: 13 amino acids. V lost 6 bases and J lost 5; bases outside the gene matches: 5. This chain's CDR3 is CAISPGGHYGYTF. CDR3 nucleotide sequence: TGTGCCATCAGCCCAGGGGGCCATTATGGCTACACCTTC.

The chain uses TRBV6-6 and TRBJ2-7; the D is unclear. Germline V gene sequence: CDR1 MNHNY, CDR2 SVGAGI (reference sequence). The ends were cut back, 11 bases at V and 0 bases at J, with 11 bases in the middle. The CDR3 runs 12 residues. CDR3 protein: CASGPISYEQYF. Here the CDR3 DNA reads TGTGCCTCCGGCCCTATCTCCTACGAGCAGTACTTC.

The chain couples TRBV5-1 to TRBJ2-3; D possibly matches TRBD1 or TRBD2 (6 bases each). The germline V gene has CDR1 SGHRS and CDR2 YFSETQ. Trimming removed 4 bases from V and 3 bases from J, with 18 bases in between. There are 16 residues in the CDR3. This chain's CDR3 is CASSTPVTGGTDTQYF. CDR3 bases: TGCGCCAGCAGCACCCCCGTGACAGGAGGGACAGATACGCAGTATTTT.

The CDR3 sequence: CASSSPGTSGGFLYNEQFF. CDR3 sequence (DNA): TGTGCCAGCAGCTCACCCGGGACTAGCGGGGGATTTCTCTACAATGAGCAGTTCTTC. V is TRBV7-8 and J is TRBJ2-1; 14 bases are a match to TRBD2. CDR3 length: 19 amino acids. Germline loops: CDR1 SGHVS, CDR2 FQNEAQ. Trimming removed 4 bases from V and 3 bases from J; junction bases left unmatched: 11.

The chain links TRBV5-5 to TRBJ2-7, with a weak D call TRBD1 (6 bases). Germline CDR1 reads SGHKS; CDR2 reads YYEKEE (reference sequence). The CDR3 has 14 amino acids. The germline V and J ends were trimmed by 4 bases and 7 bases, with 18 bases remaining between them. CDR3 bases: TGTGCCAGCAGCCAAGCCGGAAAGGGGGAAGAGCAGTACTTC. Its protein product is CASSQAGKGEEQYF.

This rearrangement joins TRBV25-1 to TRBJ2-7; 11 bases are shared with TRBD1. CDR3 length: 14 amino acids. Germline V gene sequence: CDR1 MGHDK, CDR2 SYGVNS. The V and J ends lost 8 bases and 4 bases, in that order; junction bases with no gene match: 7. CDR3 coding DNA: TGTGCCAGCGACGGGGGACAGGGGGGTTACGAGCAGTACTTC. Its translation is CASDGGQGGYEQYF.

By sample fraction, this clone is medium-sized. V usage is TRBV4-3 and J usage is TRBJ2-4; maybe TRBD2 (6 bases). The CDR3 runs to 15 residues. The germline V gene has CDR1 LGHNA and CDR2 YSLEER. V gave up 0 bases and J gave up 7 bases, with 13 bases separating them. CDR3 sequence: CASSQDRDSLNIQYF. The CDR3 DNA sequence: TGCGCCAGCAGCCAAGATCGGGACTCCCTGAACATTCAGTACTTC.

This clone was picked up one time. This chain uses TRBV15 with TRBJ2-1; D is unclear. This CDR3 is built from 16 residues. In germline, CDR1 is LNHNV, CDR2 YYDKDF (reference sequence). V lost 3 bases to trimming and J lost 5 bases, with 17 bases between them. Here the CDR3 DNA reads TGTGCCACCAGCAGGCCCGCAGCGAGATACGACAATGAGCAGTTCTTC. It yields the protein CATSRPAARYDNEQFF.

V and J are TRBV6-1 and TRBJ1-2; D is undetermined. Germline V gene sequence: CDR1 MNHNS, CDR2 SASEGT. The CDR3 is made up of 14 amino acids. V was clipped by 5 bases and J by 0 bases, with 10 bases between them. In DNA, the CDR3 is TGTGCCAGCAGTAGCCACCTTGCTAACTATGGCTACACCTTC. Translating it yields CASSSHLANYGYTF.

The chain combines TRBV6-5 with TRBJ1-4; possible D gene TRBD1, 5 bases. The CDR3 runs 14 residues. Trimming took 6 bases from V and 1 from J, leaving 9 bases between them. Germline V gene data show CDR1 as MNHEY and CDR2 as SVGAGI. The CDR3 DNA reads TGTGCCAGCAGGCTTGGGGGAACTAATGAAAAACTGTTTTTT. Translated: CASRLGGTNEKLFF.

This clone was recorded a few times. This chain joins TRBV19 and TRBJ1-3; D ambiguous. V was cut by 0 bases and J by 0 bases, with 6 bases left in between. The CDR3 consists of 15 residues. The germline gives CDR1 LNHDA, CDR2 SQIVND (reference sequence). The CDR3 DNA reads TGTGCCAGTAGTATAGAGGTCCTCTCTGGAAACACCATATATTTT. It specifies CASSIEVLSGNTIYF.

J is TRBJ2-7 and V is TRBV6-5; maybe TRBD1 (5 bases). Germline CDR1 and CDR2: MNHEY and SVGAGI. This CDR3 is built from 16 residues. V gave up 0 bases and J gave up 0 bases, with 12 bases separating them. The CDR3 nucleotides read TGTGCCAGCAGTTACTCCCCTCAGGGATCCTCCTACGAGCAGTACTTC. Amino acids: CASSYSPQGSSYEQYF.

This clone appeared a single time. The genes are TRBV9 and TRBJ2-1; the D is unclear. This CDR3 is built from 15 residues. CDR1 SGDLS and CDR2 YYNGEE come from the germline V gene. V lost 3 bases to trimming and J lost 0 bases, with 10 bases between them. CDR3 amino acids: CASSAGASSYNEQFF. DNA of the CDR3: TGTGCCAGCAGCGCAGGTGCTAGCTCCTACAATGAGCAGTTCTTC. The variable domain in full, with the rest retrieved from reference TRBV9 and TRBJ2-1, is DSGVTQTPKHLITATGQRVTLRCSPRSGDLSVYWYQQSLDQGLQFLIQYYNGEERAKGNILERFSAQQFPDLHSELNLSSLELGDSALYFCASSAGASSYNEQFFGPGTRLTVL.

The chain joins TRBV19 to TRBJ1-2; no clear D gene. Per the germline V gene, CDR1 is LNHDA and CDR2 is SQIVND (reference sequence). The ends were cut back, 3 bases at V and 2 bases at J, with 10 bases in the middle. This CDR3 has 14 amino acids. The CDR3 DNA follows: TGTGCCAGTAGTATTTACAGTGCGAACTATGGCTACACCTTC. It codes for CASSIYSANYGYTF.

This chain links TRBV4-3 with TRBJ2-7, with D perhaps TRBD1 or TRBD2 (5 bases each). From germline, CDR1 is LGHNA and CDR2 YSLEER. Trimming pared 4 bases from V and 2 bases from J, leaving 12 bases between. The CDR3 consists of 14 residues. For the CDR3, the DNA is TGCGCCAGCAGCCCGGGGACGGAACCCTACGAGCAGTACTTC. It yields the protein CASSPGTEPYEQYF.

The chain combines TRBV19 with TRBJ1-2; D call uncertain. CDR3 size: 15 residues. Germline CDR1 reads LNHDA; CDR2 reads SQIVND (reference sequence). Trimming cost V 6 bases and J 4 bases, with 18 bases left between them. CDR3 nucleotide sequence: TGTGCCAGTAGATTAGGCAGTCACCAGCTCTATGGCTACACCTTC. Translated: CASRLGSHQLYGYTF.

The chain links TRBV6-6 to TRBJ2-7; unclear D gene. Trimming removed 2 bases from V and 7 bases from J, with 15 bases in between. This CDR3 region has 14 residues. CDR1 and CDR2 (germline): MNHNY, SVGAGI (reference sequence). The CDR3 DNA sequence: TGTGCCAGCAGTTACCGGACGCTAGGTGAGGAGCAGTACTTC. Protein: CASSYRTLGEEQYF.

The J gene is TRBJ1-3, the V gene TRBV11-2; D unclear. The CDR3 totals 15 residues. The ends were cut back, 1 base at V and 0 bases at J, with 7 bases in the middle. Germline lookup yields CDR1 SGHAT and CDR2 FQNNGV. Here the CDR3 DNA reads TGTGCCAGCAGCTTAGGCAGGACCTCTGGAAACACCATATATTTT. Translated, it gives CASSLGRTSGNTIYF.

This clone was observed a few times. CDR3 in DNA: TGTGCCAGCAGCTTCGGCGGGCGCAGGGGGCATGACGGGGAGCTGTTTTTT. It translates to CASSFGGRRGHDGELFF. The chain recombines TRBV5-4 with TRBJ2-2; 8 positions agree with TRBD1. V shed 2 bases and J 7 bases; nucleotides not matched to a gene: 13. The germline V gene has CDR1 SGHNT and CDR2 YYREEE (reference sequence). The CDR3 is made up of 17 amino acids.

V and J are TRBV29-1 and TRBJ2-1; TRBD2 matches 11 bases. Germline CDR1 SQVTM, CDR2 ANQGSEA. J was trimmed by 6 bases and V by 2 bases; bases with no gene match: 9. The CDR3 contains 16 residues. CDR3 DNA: TGCAGCGTTGAATTTACTAGCGGGAGATCGCGCAATGAGCAGTTCTTC. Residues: CSVEFTSGRSRNEQFF.

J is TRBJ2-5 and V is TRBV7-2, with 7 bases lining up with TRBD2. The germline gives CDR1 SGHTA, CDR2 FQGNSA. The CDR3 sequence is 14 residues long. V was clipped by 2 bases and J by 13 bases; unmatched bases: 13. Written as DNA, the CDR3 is TGTGCCAGCAGCTTAAAGGGCGAGCTACTAGCGTGGTACTTC. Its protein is CASSLKGELLAWYF.

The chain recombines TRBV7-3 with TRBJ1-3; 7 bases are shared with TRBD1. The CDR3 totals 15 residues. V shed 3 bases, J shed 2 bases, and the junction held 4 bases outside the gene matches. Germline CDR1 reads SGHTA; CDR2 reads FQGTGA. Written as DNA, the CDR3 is TGTGCCAGCAGCTTGTCAGGGGGGCCTGGAAACACCATATATTTT. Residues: CASSLSGGPGNTIYF.

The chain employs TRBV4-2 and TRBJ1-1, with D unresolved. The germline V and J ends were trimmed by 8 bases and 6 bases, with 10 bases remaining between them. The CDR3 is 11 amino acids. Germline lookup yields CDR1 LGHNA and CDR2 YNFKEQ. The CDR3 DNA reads TGTGCCAGCGCAGAAAGGGCTGAAGCTTTCTTT. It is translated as CASAERAEAFF.

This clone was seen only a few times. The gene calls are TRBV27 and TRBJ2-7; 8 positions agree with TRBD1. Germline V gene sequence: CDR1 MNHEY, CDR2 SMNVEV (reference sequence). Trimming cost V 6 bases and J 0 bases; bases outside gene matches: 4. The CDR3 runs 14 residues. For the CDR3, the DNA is TGTGCCAGCAGCGGACAGGGAGGCTCCTACGAGCAGTACTTC. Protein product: CASSGQGGSYEQYF.

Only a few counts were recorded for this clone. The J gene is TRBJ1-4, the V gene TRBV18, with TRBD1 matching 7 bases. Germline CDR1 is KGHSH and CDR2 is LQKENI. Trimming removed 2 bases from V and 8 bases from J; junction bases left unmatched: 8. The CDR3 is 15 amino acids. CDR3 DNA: TGTGCCAGCTCACCAAGACAGGGAACGGAGGAAAAACTGTTTTTT. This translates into CASSPRQGTEEKLFF.

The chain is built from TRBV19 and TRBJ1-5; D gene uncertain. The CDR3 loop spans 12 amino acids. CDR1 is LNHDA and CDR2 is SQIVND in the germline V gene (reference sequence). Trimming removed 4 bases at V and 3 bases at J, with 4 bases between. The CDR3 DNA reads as TGTGCCAGTAGTACCCTCAATCAGCCCCAGCATTTT. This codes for CASSTLNQPQHF. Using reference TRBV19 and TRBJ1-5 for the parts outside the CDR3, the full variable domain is DGGITQSPKYLFRKEGQNVTLSCEQNLNHDAMYWYRQDPGQGLRLIYYSQIVNDFQKGDIAEGYSVSREKKESFPLTVTSAQKNPTAFYLCASSTLNQPQHFGDGTRLSIL.

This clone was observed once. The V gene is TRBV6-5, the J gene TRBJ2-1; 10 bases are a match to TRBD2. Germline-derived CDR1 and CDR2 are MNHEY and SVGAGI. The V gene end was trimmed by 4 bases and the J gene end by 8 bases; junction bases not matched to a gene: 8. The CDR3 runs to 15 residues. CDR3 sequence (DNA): TGTGCCAGCAGTTCGAGCGGGAGGGCCGTGGATGAGCAGTTCTTC. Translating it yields CASSSSGRAVDEQFF.

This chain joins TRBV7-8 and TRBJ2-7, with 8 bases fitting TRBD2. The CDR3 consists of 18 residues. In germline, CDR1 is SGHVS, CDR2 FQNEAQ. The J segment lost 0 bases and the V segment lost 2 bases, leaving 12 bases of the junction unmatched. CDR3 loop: CASSLLGLDSTSSYEQYF. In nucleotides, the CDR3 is TGTGCCAGCAGCTTACTGGGACTAGATTCCACTAGCTCCTACGAGCAGTACTTC.